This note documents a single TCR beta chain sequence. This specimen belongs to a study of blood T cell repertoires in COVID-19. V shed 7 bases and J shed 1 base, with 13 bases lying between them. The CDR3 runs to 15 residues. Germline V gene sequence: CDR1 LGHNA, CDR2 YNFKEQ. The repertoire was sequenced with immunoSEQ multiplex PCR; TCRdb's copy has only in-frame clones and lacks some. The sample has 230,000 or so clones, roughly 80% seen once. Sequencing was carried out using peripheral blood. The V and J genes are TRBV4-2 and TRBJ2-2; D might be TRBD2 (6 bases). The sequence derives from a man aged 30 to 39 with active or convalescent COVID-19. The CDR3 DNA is TGTGCCAGCAACCACGGGGGTCTGAACACCGGGGAGCTGTTTTTT. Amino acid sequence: CASNHGGLNTGELFF.